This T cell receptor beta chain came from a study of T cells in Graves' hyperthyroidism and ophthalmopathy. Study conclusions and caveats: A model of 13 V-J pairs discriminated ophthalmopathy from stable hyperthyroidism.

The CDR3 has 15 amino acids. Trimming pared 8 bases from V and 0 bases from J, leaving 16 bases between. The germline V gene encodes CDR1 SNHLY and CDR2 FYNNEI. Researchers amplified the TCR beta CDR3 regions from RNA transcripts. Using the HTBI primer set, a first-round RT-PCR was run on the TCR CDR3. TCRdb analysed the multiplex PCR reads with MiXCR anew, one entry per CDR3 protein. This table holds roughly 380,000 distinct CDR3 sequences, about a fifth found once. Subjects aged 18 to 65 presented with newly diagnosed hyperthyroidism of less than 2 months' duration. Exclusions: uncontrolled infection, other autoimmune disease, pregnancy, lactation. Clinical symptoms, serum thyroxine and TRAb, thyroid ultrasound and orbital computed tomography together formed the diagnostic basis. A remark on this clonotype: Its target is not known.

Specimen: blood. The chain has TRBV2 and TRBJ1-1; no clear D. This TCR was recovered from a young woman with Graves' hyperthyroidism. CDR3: CASAQQLVLNTEAFF. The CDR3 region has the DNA TGTGCCAGCGCCCAGCAGCTCGTCCTGAACACTGAAGCTTTCTTT.